Given below is one TCR beta chain in context. This entry belongs to a study of radiation and T cells in renal cell carcinoma. Time point: blood 4 weeks post-SBRT, at nephrectomy. Treatment noted: 15 Gy SBRT to primary tumor, nephrectomy 4 weeks later. Nephrectomy followed 15 Gy stereotactic body radiation by 4 weeks. Clones were read by immunoSEQ multiplex PCR, and TCRdb kept only the in-frame ones, dropping some. The table lists about 170,000 clones, around 89% of them singletons. The receptor was derived from a woman aged 45-59 years with renal cell carcinoma. Source: blood, taken from a patient whose treatment included radiotherapy and nephrectomy.

In DNA, the CDR3 is TGTGCCAGCAGTGAACGAGGACAGGGCGGATACGAAGCTTTCTTT. This sequence encodes CASSERGQGGYEAFF. V usage is TRBV2 and J usage is TRBJ1-1; 8 positions match TRBD1. CDR1 is SNHLY, CDR2 FYNNEI, per germline. The CDR3 spans 15 residues. Trimming removed 2 bases from V and 8 bases from J; junction bases left unmatched: 10. The complete variable domain, with remaining parts taken from reference TRBV2 and TRBJ1-1, reads EPEVTQTPSHQVTQMGQEVILRCVPISNHLYFYWYRQILGQKVEFLVSFYNNEISEKSEIFDDQFSVERPDGSNFTLKIRSTKLEDSAMYFCASSERGQGGYEAFFGQGTRLTVV.